The entry below describes one TCR beta chain. There is no known antigen for this receptor. Qualities for individual bases were not recorded, and no much larger clone is one base off. Reading the label with the study, this specimen's time point is: about 28 days (+/-7) after the second vaccine dose. AZD1222 recipients with second doses at about 4 weeks or about 12 weeks were pooled, because spike-specific TCR depth and breadth did not differ between schedules. Samples from vaccinated people were obtained from the UK trials COV001 and COV002, which included a single-blind randomized controlled phase 2/3 trial of AZD1222 (ChAdOx1 nCoV-19) in healthy adults. For TCRbeta chain sequencing, PBMC samples were collected from trial participants at day 0 and at day 28 after the second dose. These data are taken from a study of T cell responses to AZD1222 COVID-19 vaccine (dated by TCRdb to 2020 to 2023). A note on the overall study: TCR sequencing covered some 240 trial participants: 207 given two doses of AZD1222 and 26 given two doses of MenACWY control vaccine. Trial participants were enrolled into age subgroups of 18-55, 56-69 and 70-plus years, which contained approximately 150, 30 and 60 TCR-sequenced participants, respectively. What the research found in general, with its limitations: Vaccine-associated CD4 TCRs spanned the whole spike protein, with dominant responses in regions 160-218 and 743-854. Because no samples from the day 14 peak response were available, repertoires could be characterized only after the peak T cell response. A significant rise in spike-specific TCR breadth and depth was observed after two AZD1222 doses relative to day 0 and relative to MenACWY recipients. Only six AZD1222 recipients were SARS-CoV-2 seropositive at baseline, limiting conclusions about previously exposed vaccinees. The 56-69-year group was small, and its depth increase did not reach significance, likely because of low power. Reportedly, almost half of the unique spike-specific TCRs recognized epitopes lying outside the regions that are mutated in the B.1.351 and B.1.1.7 variants. Most participants were white British and females outnumbered males, and the authors suggested that clonal diversity may have been underestimated.

The CDR3 regions of human TCRbeta chains were subjected to immunosequencing. The authors' pipeline ran thus. TCRs in the repertoires were compared against a reference library of SARS-CoV-2-specific TCRs that had been generated with the MIRA antigen-specificity platform. Breadth meant the fraction of unique TCRs that were SARS-CoV-2-associated, whereas depth meant the fraction of total T cells that were SARS-CoV-2-associated. Each spike-specific TCR was assigned to its reactive spike region and to a CD4 or CD8 class using the MIRA data. Log10-transformed breadth and depth values were compared by one-way ANOVA with Sidak's multiple comparisons tests. TCRdb retrieved this table from immuneACCESS and kept in-frame rearrangements only. Not all clones are present; in checked studies, unresolved V genes account for under half, and no reason is known for the remainder. Clone size and the V and J calls come from that table; the DNA yielded D and trimming. Recorded for this sample are fewer than 150,000 clones; 70% to 90% of them occurred a single time. The ten largest clones capture over 5% of the sample.

The germline V gene (reference sequence) gives CDR1 as LGHDT and CDR2 as YNNKEL. V was cut back by 1 base and J by 3 bases, leaving a gap of 10 bases between them. Its CDR3 holds 14 amino acids, cysteine through phenylalanine. CDR3 DNA only is kept here, 42 bases in frame from base 1. The sequencing here drew on peripheral blood, taken 28 days after the second AZD1222 dose. The V and J genes are TRBV3-1 (or the pseudogene TRBV3-2) and TRBJ2-7; the D segment could be TRBD2, given 5 matching bases. The clonotype comes from an adult who received the AZD1222 COVID-19 vaccine. The nucleotides read TGTGCCAGCAGCCAAGGCCGGACTCTCTACGAGCAGTACTTC. Translated, this is CASSQGRTLYEQYF.